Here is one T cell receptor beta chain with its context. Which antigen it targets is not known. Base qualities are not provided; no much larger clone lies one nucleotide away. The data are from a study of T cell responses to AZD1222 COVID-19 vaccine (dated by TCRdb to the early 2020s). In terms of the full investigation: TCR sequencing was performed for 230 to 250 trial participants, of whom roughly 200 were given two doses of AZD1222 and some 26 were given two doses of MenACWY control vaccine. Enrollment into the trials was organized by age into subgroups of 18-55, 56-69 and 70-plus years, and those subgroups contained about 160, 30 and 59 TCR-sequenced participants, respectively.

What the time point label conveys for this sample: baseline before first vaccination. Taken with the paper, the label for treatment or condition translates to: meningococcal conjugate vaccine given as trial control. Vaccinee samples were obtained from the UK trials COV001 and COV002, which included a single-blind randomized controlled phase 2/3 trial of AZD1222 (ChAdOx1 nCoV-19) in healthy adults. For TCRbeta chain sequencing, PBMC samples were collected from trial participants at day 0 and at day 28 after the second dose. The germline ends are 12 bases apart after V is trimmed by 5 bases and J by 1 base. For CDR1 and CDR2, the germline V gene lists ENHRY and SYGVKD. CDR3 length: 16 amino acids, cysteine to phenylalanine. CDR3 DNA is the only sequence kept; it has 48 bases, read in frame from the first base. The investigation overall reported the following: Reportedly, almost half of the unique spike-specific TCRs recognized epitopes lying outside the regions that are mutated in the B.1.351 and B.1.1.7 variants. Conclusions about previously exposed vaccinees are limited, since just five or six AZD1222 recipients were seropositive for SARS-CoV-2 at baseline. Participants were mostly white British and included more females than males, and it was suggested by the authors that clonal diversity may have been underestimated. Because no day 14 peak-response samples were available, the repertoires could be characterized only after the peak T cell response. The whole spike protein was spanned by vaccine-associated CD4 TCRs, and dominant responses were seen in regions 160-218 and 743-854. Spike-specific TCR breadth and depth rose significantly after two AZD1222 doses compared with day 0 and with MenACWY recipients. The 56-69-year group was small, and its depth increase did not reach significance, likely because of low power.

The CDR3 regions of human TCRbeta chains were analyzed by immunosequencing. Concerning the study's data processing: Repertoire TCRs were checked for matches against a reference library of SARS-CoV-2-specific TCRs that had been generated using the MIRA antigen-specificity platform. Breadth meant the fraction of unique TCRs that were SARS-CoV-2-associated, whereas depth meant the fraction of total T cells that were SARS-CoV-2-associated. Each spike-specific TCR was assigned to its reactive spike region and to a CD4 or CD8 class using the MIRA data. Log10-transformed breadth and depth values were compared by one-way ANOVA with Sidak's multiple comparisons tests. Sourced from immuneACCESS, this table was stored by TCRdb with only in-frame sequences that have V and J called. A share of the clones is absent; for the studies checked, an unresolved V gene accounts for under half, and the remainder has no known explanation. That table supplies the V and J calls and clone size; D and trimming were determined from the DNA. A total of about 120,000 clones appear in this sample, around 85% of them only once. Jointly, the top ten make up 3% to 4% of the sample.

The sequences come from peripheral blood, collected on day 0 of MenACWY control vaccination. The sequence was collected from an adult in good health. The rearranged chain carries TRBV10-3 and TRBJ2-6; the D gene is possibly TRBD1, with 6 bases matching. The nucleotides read TGTGCCATCAGTCCAGCAGGGACATCTGGGGCCAACGTCCTGACTTTC. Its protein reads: CAISPAGTSGANVLTF.